This TCR beta chain was recovered during a study of blood T cell repertoires in COVID-19. Study-wide context: The United States, Italy and Spain supplied acute and convalescent COVID-19 samples. The cDNA or gDNA used as material had been derived from T cells, B-cell-depleted T cells, or PBMCs.

How the authors handled the data: Researchers report that nucleated cell counts were estimated from reference gene primer amplification. TCRdb's table, derived via immunoSEQ multiplex PCR, lists solely in-frame clones and lacks some. The DNA gave D and trimming, while V, J and clone size come from that table. The sample has some 150,000 clones; approximately 85% are singletons. The CDR3 totals 13 residues. Germline V gene sequence: CDR1 SNHLY, CDR2 FYNNEI. J was trimmed by 14 bases and V by 10 bases; bases with no gene match: 17. Sample: peripheral blood. The chain employs TRBV2 and TRBJ2-5; 9 nucleotides align to TRBD1. This TCR came from a man in his forties with acute or convalescent COVID-19. DNA for the CDR3: TGTGCCACGAGCGGGTTTCGGGACAGGGTCAAATACTTC. The encoded protein is CATSGFRDRVKYF.